Shown below are 3 T cell receptor beta chains from a single sample sequenced in a study of PD-1 blockade in classical Hodgkin lymphoma. Each patient relapsed following autologous stem cell transplantation, and prior brentuximab vedotin exposure differed. TCRdb's copy holds only in-frame clones and misses some; the assay was immunoSEQ multiplex PCR. This repertoire shows 13,000 or so clones, more than 85% found once; its top ten account for about 10%. The sequenced sample was peripheral blood mononuclear cells (PBMCs), obtained at baseline. The receptors were gathered from a human donor with classical Hodgkin lymphoma.

V and J are TRBV2 and TRBJ2-7; 10 bases fit TRBD2. Losses at the gene ends were 10 bases for V and 0 bases for J; bases not matched to a gene: 3. Germline values: CDR1 SNHLY, CDR2 FYNNEI. This CDR3 spans 13 amino acids. DNA of the CDR3: TGTGCCACCACTAGCGGGGACTCCTACGAGCAGTACTTC. This translates into CATTSGDSYEQYF.

Only one count was recorded for this clone. The chain couples TRBV7-9 to TRBJ2-2; D is uncertain. Trimming stripped 3 bases from V and 4 bases from J, with 9 bases between. The V gene's germline CDR1 is SEHNR and CDR2 FQNEAQ (reference sequence). The CDR3 is made up of 14 amino acids. CDR3: CASSFHISTGELFF. The CDR3 bases are TGTGCCAGCAGCTTTCATATCTCCACCGGGGAGCTGTTTTTT. Together with reference TRBV7-9 and TRBJ2-2, the CDR3 gives the full variable domain: DTGVSQNPRHKITKRGQNVTFRCDPISEHNRLYWYRQTLGQGPEFLTYFQNEAQLEKSRLLSDRFSAERPKGSFSTLEIQRTEQGDSAMYLCASSFHISTGELFFGEGSRLTVL.

For the CDR3, the DNA is TGCGCCAGCAGAACTAGGTACGGCCTCGAGCAGTACTTC. It yields the protein CASRTRYGLEQYF. V gene TRBV5-1 combines with J gene TRBJ2-7; the D gene is possibly TRBD2 (5 bases). The CDR3 runs to 13 residues. Germline-derived CDR1 and CDR2 are SGHRS and YFSETQ. V shed 5 bases and J shed 6 bases, with 15 bases lying between them.